This T cell receptor beta chain is drawn from a study of Ad26.COV2.S vaccination and SARS-CoV-2 variants. Overall study: A participant enrolled in the COV1001 Ad26.COV2.S trial arm provided the sample.

Comments on this clone: Its antigen is not known.

This CDR3 has 15 residues. V shed 0 bases and J shed 4 bases, with 12 bases lying between them. Looked up from germline, CDR1 is LNHDA and CDR2 is SQIVND (reference sequence). General study points: Vaccinees reportedly had broad spike-specific CD8+ and CD4+ T cell responses.

Some clones are missing from TCRdb's copy, which holds only in-frame ones; the method was immunoSEQ multiplex PCR. Among about 320,000 clones listed, 70% to 90% were seen once. Treatment in this sample: some 19 received Ad26.COV2.S at low or high dose, single or two shots; 5 received placebo; per-sample allocation not given. The samples date from day 63 after the first vaccine or placebo injection. Here the sequenced sample was peripheral blood, taken in a trial of Ad26.COV2.S vaccine versus placebo. The clonotype comes from a person aged 18-60 years who received the Ad26.COV2.S COVID-19 vaccine or a placebo. The gene calls are TRBV19 and TRBJ1-2; D unresolved. The CDR3 nucleotides read TGTGCCAGTAGTATAGACGCAGGAGTCCGCTATGGCTACACCTTC. It encodes CASSIDAGVRYGYTF.